The rows below give T cell receptor beta chains drawn from one sample of a study of siplizumab effects on memory and regulatory T cells. The antigens for these receptors are not known. Repertoires were generated with immunoSEQ multiplex PCR, while TCRdb's copy carries only in-frame clones and drops some. The sample has more than 5,500 clones; about a third are singletons. Sample: CFSE-low (dividing) CD8+ T cells sorted from an allogeneic mixed lymphocyte reaction. All receptors derive from a human donor in good health; the cells came from an allogeneic mixed lymphocyte reaction. Both conserved end residues are part of each CDR3. A D gene is named only where the DNA matches it firmly. Clone size is given for some rows only: seen once, a few or many times, or a class if the clone is expanded.

d_gene	abundance	v_gene	j_gene	CDR3nt	CDR3aa
.	.	TRBV7-3	TRBJ2-7	TGTGCCAGCAGCTTAGGACTATCGTACGAGCAGTACTTC	CASSLGLSYEQYF
.	.	TRBV7-8	TRBJ1-1	TGTGCCAGCAGCTTAGGGAGTCGGGGGTTGGAGGCTTTCTTT	CASSLGSRGLEAFF
TRBD2	medium-sized	TRBV10-3	TRBJ2-1	TGTGCCATGGGACTACCTGGGGACAATGAGCAGTTCTTC	CAMGLPGDNEQFF
.	.	TRBV7-6	TRBJ1-1	TGTGCCAGCAGCTTAATAGGGGAAGGTGAAGCTTTCTTT	CASSLIGEGEAFF
TRBD1	few	TRBV29-1	TRBJ2-5	TGCAGCGTTGAGGGGACAGGGTGGGAGACCCAGTACTTC	CSVEGTGWETQYF
.	few	TRBV7-9	TRBJ2-3	TGTGCCAGCAGCCCGAAAGACTGGAGGAGCACAGATACGCAGTATTTT	CASSPKDWRSTDTQYF
.	few	TRBV9	TRBJ2-7	TGTGCCAGCAGCGTAGGACAAGACTACGAGCAGTACTTC	CASSVGQDYEQYF
TRBD2	medium-sized	TRBV28	TRBJ2-3	TGTGCCAGCAGTTTATTAGCTAGCGGGAGACCGGGAGATACGCAGTATTTT	CASSLLASGRPGDTQYF
.	.	TRBV29-1	TRBJ2-3	TGCAGCGTTGAGTCGGGGCGGTCTAGCACAGATACGCAGTATTTT	CSVESGRSSTDTQYF
TRBD1	medium-sized	TRBV5-4	TRBJ1-1	TGTGCCAGCAGCTTGGAGGGGGCCTCTGAAGCTTTCTTT	CASSLEGASEAFF
.	medium-sized	TRBV2	TRBJ2-3	TGTGCCAACTCGGTGCTTCCTAGCACAGATACGCAGTATTTT	CANSVLPSTDTQYF